Listed below are T cell receptor beta chains from one sample, sequenced in a study of cytomegalovirus exposure and HLA in healthy donors. Assay: immunoSEQ multiplex PCR; the TCRdb copy retains only in-frame clones and omits some. The sample holds about 150,000 clones; roughly 80% are singletons and the top ten take over 10%. Sequenced material: PBMCs. These receptors were collected from a man aged 25 to 45 in good health and CMV-seropositive. The CDR3 runs from the conserved cysteine through the conserved F or W. Fields, in order: CDR3 DNA, CDR3 protein, J gene, V gene, clone size, D gene. A D gene is named only where the DNA matches it firmly. Clone size is not always given. Where it is, it says once, few, many or a class for expanded clones.

TGTGCCAGCAGTGAACGTTATACATACGAGCAGTACTTC CASSERYTYEQYF TRBJ2-7 TRBV6-1 - -
TGCGCCAGCAGCTTGGATCTGGGAGCGGTGAACACCGGGGAGCTGTTTTTT CASSLDLGAVNTGELFF TRBJ2-2 TRBV5-1 - -
TGTGCCAGCAGACTGGGGACAGGGAGCGAGCAGTACTTC CASRLGTGSEQYF TRBJ2-7 TRBV6-6 - TRBD1
TGTGCCAGCAGCGAAGGGGTCGATCAGCCCCAGCATTTT CASSEGVDQPQHF TRBJ1-5 TRBV5-6 - -
TGTGCCACCAAATACAGCTCTGGAAACACCATATATTTT CATKYSSGNTIYF TRBJ1-3 TRBV28 - -
TGCGCCAGCAGCTTCGGACAGGACTACGAGCAGTACTTC CASSFGQDYEQYF TRBJ2-7 TRBV5-1 - TRBD1
TGTGCCAGCAGCCCAGGGTCCGACAGGGCCCTGTACTTC CASSPGSDRALYF TRBJ2-5 TRBV9 once TRBD1
TGCACCAGCAGCCAAGATGGAGAGATCCGGGTTGAGCAGTTCTTC CTSSQDGEIRVEQFF TRBJ2-1 TRBV1 - -
TGTGCCAGCAGCTTAGCGCGGGGGCTTAACAATGAGCAGTTCTTC CASSLARGLNNEQFF TRBJ2-1 TRBV7-8 - -
TGTGCCACCAGCAGAGTGTTCACGGGGTTAGTGAACACTGAAGCTTTCTTT CATSRVFTGLVNTEAFF TRBJ1-1 TRBV15 few -
TGTGCCAGCAGCCTAGCGGGAGGTTCCACAGATACGCAGTATTTT CASSLAGGSTDTQYF TRBJ2-3 TRBV4-2 - TRBD2
TGTGCCAGCAGTTCACCGGCCAACAGGGGCATAAATGAAAAACTGTTTTTT CASSSPANRGINEKLFF TRBJ1-4 TRBV28 few TRBD1
TGTGCCAGCAGCTCAGCAGCAGGGGGGGAGCTGTTTTTT CASSSAAGGELFF TRBJ2-2 TRBV9 few -
TGTGCCAGCAGCAGTAGGGCGGGAGAGGTTTACGAGCAGTACTTC CASSSRAGEVYEQYF TRBJ2-7 TRBV7-2 - TRBD2
TGTGCCAGCAGTCTAGCGGGAGGGAGGTACGAGCAGTACTTC CASSLAGGRYEQYF TRBJ2-7 TRBV28 - TRBD2
TGTGCCAGCAGTGACAGGATTTGGAGTACGCAGTATTTT CASSDRIWSTQYF TRBJ2-3 TRBV6-4 - -
TGCAGCGTTGGCGGGGCGGGAACCGGGGAGCTGTTTTTT CSVGGAGTGELFF TRBJ2-2 TRBV29-1 - -
TGTGCCAGCTCACCGGGACACCTCGTGGCTGAAGCTTTCTTT CASSPGHLVAEAFF TRBJ1-1 TRBV18 few -
TGTGCCAGCAGCGTAGCAGAATCGTACGAGCAGTACTTC CASSVAESYEQYF TRBJ2-7 TRBV9 - -
TGTGCCAGCAGCAACGAACGTACCCTACCAACGCCTGGAAACACCATATATTTT CASSNERTLPTPGNTIYF TRBJ1-3 TRBV7-2 few -
TGTGCCAGCTCACCTAGGGGACAGGGGAACACTGAAGCTTTCTTT CASSPRGQGNTEAFF TRBJ1-1 TRBV18 - TRBD1
TGTGCCACCAGCAGGGATTATAGCGGGAGAGGAGAGACCCAGTACTTC CATSRDYSGRGETQYF TRBJ2-5 TRBV15 - TRBD2
TGTGCCAGCAGCTTAGAATTTAGGAACACTGAAGCTTTCTTT CASSLEFRNTEAFF TRBJ1-1 TRBV7-8 - -
TGTGCCAGCAGCCAAGACAGGGATTATAATTCACCCCTCCACTTT CASSQDRDYNSPLHF TRBJ1-6 TRBV4-2 - -
TGTGCCAGCAGCGTAGGCGCCCTAGGGAGAGAGACCCAGTACTTC CASSVGALGRETQYF TRBJ2-5 TRBV9 - -
TGTGCCAGCAGTCGTAATCGGGTGCCGGACAGGGGAGTCGGAAACACCATATATTTT CASSRNRVPDRGVGNTIYF TRBJ1-3 TRBV7-9 once TRBD1
TGTGCCAGCAGTTTAGGGACCGGGGGGTCTGAAGCTTTCTTT CASSLGTGGSEAFF TRBJ1-1 TRBV28 - -
TGCAGCGTTGAAGAACAGCAGAACACTGAAGCTTTCTTT CSVEEQQNTEAFF TRBJ1-1 TRBV29-1 - -
TGCGCCAGCACCTTGGTGGACAGGGGGCGTGATACGCAGTATTTT CASTLVDRGRDTQYF TRBJ2-3 TRBV5-1 - TRBD1
TGTGCCAGCAGCTTGGTCCGTTTTTCGTACCGCGGGGAGCAGTTCTTC CASSLVRFSYRGEQFF TRBJ2-1 TRBV5-6 - -
TGTGCCAGCAGCCCTATAGACAGGGTGCCTGGGGCCAACGTCCTGACTTTC CASSPIDRVPGANVLTF TRBJ2-6 TRBV7-3 - TRBD1
TGTGCCACCAGCAACCCCGCCGGGAACACCGGGGAGCTGTTTTTT CATSNPAGNTGELFF TRBJ2-2 TRBV15 - -
TGTGCCAGCAGTAAGGGGCCTCATGGCTACGCCTTC CASSKGPHGYAF TRBJ1-2 TRBV6-5 - -
TGTGCCAGCAGCTTACGGGGGGGACAGGGTGAGACCCAGTACTTC CASSLRGGQGETQYF TRBJ2-5 TRBV11-3 - -
TGTGCCAGCAGCTTAGACAGGGGGAATCAGCCCCAGCATTTT CASSLDRGNQPQHF TRBJ1-5 TRBV11-2 - TRBD1
TGTGCCAGCACCATAATCGGGGGTGGTGAGCAGTTCTTC CASTIIGGGEQFF TRBJ2-1 TRBV2 - -
TGTGCCAGCAGCCTGGGACAGGTTCGCGGTGAAAAACTGTTTTTT CASSLGQVRGEKLFF TRBJ1-4 TRBV11-2 - TRBD1
TGTGCCAGCAGTGAACCGGGACTAGCGGGCCAGCGCGTGGGGGGGCAGTTCTTC CASSEPGLAGQRVGGQFF TRBJ2-1 TRBV6-1 - TRBD2
TGTGCCAGCAGCTTAGATAGGAGAGGTTATACGCAGTATTTT CASSLDRRGYTQYF TRBJ2-3 TRBV11-2 - -
TGTGCCAGCAGTGAATCTGAGGGATTGGGGGGAAATGGCTACACCTTC CASSESEGLGGNGYTF TRBJ1-2 TRBV25-1 - -
TGTGCCAGCAGCTGGGTACAGGGACGCTACGAGCAGTACTTC CASSWVQGRYEQYF TRBJ2-7 TRBV11-2 few -
TGTGCCAGCAGTTACTCGGGCTCAGGGGTTAGAAATGAGCAGTTCTTC CASSYSGSGVRNEQFF TRBJ2-1 TRBV6-5 few -
TGCGCCAGCAGCCAACCGGGACAGGGGGCAAATGAGCAGTTCTTC CASSQPGQGANEQFF TRBJ2-1 TRBV4-1 - TRBD1
TGCAGCGGCTCTAGCGGAAACAATGAGCAGTTCTTC CSGSSGNNEQFF TRBJ2-1 TRBV29-1 - TRBD2
TGCGCCAGCAGGGGAGCGGGAGCCGGCGGGGATACGCAGTATTTT CASRGAGAGGDTQYF TRBJ2-3 TRBV10-2 - TRBD2
TGTGCCAGCAGTGAATACAACAATGAGCAGTTCTTC CASSEYNNEQFF TRBJ2-1 TRBV25-1 few -
TGTGCCAGCAGCGGGACAGGGGTTACTGAAGCTTTCTTT CASSGTGVTEAFF TRBJ1-1 TRBV2 once TRBD1
TGTGCCAGCGGGGCAGGGTTAGAGAGAACGATCAGCTACACCTTC CASGAGLERTISYTF TRBJ1-2 TRBV5-4 once -
TGTGCCAGCAGCGTCACACAGGGGGTTAACTATGGCTACACCTTC CASSVTQGVNYGYTF TRBJ1-2 TRBV5-5 - TRBD1
TGCGCCAGCAGCTTGGCCCCTACGGACAGCCACGAGCAGTACTTC CASSLAPTDSHEQYF TRBJ2-7 TRBV5-1 - -
TGTGCCAGCAGCTTAGCGTCGACTAGCGCACAAGAGACCCAGTACTTC CASSLASTSAQETQYF TRBJ2-5 TRBV7-8 - TRBD2
TGTGCCAGCAGCTTGGAGGGATACCTGGGACAGGGATCCTACGAGCAGTACTTC CASSLEGYLGQGSYEQYF TRBJ2-7 TRBV5-6 once TRBD1
TGTGCCAGCAGACCGAGCCAGGTTAATTCACCCCTCCACTTT CASRPSQVNSPLHF TRBJ1-6 TRBV5-4 - -
TGTGCCAGCTCACCACCTACTAGCGGGAGCTCAGAGACCCAGTACTTC CASSPPTSGSSETQYF TRBJ2-5 TRBV18 few TRBD2
TGCGCCAGCAGCCAAGAACGACAGACAGGGGGAAATGGGGCCAAAAACATTCAGTACTTC CASSQERQTGGNGAKNIQYF TRBJ2-4 TRBV4-1 few TRBD1
TGTGCCAGCAGCCATACTAGCGGGAGGGCCAATGAGCAGTTCTTC CASSHTSGRANEQFF TRBJ2-1 TRBV7-9 - TRBD2
TGTGCCAGCACTAGGAGGGTTGATGGCTACACCTTC CASTRRVDGYTF TRBJ1-2 TRBV28 - -
TGCGCCACACACGGGAGGACCACACACAATGAGCAGTTCTTC CATHGRTTHNEQFF TRBJ2-1 TRBV10-1 - TRBD2
TGTGCCAGCAGCGTGGGGGGAGGGAGTGAGCAGTTCTTC CASSVGGGSEQFF TRBJ2-1 TRBV9 - TRBD2
TGTGCCAGCAACCGGCGCGGCGGCCAAGAGACCCAGTACTTC CASNRRGGQETQYF TRBJ2-5 TRBV7-9 - -